Included here is one TCR beta chain sequence, with context. Through negative isolation, CD4+ and CD8+ T cells were obtained, while TEMRA cells were enriched using FACS. Random hexamers primed reverse transcription of 0.5 to 1 ug RNA. The authors amplified TCR beta CDR3 across 54 Vbeta and 13 Jbeta using immunoSEQ multiplex PCR. TCRdb ran MiXCR on the immunoSEQ multiplex PCR reads and lists one entry per CDR3 protein. The repertoire holds some 120,000 distinct CDR3 sequences, with about 90% as singletons. The data were obtained in a study of CD8 T cells in Susac syndrome. CDR1 is MNHEY, CDR2 SVGEGT, per germline. The CDR3 loop spans 13 amino acids. The V and J ends lost 2 bases and 2 bases respectively, with 4 bases between them.

This chain joins TRBV6-2 or TRBV6-3 and TRBJ2-1, with no clear D. Sequenced: CD8+ T cells from PBMCs. The sequence came from a human donor with multiple sclerosis. As DNA, the CDR3 is TGTGCCAGCAGTTACACAGCCTACAATGAGCAGTTCTTC. It translates to CASSYTAYNEQFF.